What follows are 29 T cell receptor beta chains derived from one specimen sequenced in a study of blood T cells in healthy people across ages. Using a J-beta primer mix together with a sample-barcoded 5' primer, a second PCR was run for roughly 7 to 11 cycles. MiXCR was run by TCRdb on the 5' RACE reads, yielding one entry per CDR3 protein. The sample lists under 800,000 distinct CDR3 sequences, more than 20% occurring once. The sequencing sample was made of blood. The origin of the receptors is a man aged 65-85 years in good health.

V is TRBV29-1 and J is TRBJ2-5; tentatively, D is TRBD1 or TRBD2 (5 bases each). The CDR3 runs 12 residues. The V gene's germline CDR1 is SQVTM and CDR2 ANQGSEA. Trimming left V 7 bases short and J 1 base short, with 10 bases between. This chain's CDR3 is CSGRDAQETQYF. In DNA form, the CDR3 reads TGCAGCGGAAGGGACGCCCAAGAGACCCAGTACTTC. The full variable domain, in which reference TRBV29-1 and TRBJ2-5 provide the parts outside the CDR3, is SAVISQKPSRDICQRGTSLTIQCQVDSQVTMMFWYRQQPGQSLTLIATANQGSEATYESGFVIDKFPISRPNLTFSTLTVSNMSPEDSSIYLCSGRDAQETQYFGPGTRLLVL.

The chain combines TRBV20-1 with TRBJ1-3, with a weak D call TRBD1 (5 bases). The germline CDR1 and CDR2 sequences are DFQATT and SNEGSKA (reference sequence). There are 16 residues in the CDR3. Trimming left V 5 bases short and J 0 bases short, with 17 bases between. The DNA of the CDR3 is TGCAGTGCTTCGGGACCGATTTACCTCTCTGGAAACACCATATATTTT. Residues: CSASGPIYLSGNTIYF.

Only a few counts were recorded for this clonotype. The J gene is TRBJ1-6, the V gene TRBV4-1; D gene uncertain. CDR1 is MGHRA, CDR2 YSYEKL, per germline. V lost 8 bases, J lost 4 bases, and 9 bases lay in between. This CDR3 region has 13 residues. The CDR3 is CASGQTYNSPLHF. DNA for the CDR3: TGCGCCAGCGGGCAGACATATAATTCACCCCTCCACTTT.

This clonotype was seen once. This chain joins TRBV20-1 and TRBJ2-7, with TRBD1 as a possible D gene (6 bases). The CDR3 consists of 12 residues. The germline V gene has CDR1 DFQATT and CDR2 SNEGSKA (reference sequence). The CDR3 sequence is CSVRRTDYEQYF. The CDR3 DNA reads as TGCAGCGTTCGAAGGACAGACTACGAGCAGTACTTC.

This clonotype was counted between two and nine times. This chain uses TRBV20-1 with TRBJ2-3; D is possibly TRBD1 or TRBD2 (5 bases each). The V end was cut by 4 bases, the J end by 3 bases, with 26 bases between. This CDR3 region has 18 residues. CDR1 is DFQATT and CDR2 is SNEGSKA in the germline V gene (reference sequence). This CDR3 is CSATVAYLRDGPTDTQYF. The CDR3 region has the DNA TGCAGTGCTACAGTTGCCTATCTCCGGGACGGCCCTACAGATACGCAGTATTTT.

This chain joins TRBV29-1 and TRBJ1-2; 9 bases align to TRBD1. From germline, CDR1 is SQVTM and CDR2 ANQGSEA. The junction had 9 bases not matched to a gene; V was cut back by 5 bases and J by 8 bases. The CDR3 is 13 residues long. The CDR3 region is CSVRGDRATGYTF. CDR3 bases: TGCAGCGTTAGAGGGGACAGGGCTACCGGCTACACCTTC.

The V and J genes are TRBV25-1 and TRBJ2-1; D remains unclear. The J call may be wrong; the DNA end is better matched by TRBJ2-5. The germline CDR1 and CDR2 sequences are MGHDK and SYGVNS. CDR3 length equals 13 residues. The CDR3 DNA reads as TGTGCCAGCAGTGTCTGGGGTTCGGAGACCCAGTACTTC. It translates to CASSVWGSETQYF.

CDR3 bases: TGTGCCAGCAGCGTCAGCGGGACAGGGGGCTCGACAGATACGCAGTATTTT. Residues: CASSVSGTGGSTDTQYF. The V call is TRBV9, the J call TRBJ2-3, with TRBD1 matching 12 bases. V was pared by 2 bases and J by 3 bases, with 7 bases of the junction left unmatched. Per germline, CDR1 SGDLS and CDR2 YYNGEE. The CDR3 is 17 residues long.

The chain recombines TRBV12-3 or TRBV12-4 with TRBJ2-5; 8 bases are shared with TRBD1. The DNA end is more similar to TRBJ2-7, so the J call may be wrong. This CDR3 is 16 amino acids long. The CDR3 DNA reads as TGTGCCAGCAGTACAGTCGCAGGGGGCGGAGAGGGCGAGCAGTACTTC. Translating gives CASSTVAGGGEGEQYF.

The CDR3, as DNA: TGCGCCAGCAGCCAGGTGGGGTGGACTGAAGCTTTCTTT. Amino acids: CASSQVGWTEAFF. V gene TRBV4-3 combines with J gene TRBJ1-1, with D unclear. The CDR3 contains 13 residues. The V gene's germline CDR1 is LGHNA and CDR2 YSLEER. Between the trimmed V and J ends, which lost 3 bases and 5 bases, there was a span of 10 bases.

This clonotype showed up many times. CDR3 in DNA: TGTGCCAGCAGCCGACAGCAAGAGACCCAGTACTTC. Its protein is CASSRQQETQYF. This chain connects TRBV28 to TRBJ2-5, with a tentative D call TRBD1 (5 bases). The germline V and J ends were trimmed by 6 bases and 2 bases, with 7 bases remaining between them. This CDR3 comprises 12 residues. CDR1 is MDHEN, CDR2 SYDVKM, per germline. Using reference TRBV28 and TRBJ2-5 for the parts outside the CDR3, the full variable domain is DVKVTQSSRYLVKRTGEKVFLECVQDMDHENMFWYRQDPGLGLRLIYFSYDVKMKEKGDIPEGYSVSREKKERFSLILESASTNQTSMYLCASSRQQETQYFGPGTRLLVL.

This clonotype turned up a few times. The CDR3 sequence is CASSLGSGAYSYEQYF. The DNA of the CDR3 is TGTGCCAGCAGCTTGGGATCGGGAGCCTACTCCTACGAGCAGTACTTC. V usage is TRBV5-6 and J usage is TRBJ2-7; a possible D gene is TRBD2 (6 bases). The CDR3 spans 16 residues. The V gene's germline CDR1 is SGHDT and CDR2 YYEEEE. V shed 0 bases and J shed 0 bases, with 13 bases lying between them.

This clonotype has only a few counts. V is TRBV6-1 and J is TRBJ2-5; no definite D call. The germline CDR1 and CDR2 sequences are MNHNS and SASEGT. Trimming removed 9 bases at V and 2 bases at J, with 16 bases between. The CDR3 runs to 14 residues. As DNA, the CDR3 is TGTGCCAGTCATCAGTGGCAGGAGCAAGAGACCCAGTACTTC. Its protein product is CASHQWQEQETQYF.

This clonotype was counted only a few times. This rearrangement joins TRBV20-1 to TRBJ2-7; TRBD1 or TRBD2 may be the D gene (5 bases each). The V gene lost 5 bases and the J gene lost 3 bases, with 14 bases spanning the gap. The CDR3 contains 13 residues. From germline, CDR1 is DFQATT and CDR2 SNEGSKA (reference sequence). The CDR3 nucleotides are TGCAGTGCTCATGGGGGTAAAGGCTACGAGCAGTACTTC. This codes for CSAHGGKGYEQYF.

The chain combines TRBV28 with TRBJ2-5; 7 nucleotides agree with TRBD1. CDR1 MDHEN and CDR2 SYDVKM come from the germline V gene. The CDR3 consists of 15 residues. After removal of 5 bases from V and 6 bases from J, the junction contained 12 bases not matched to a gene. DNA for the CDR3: TGTGCCAGCAGTCATTGGACAGGTTCTTTGAAGACCCAGTACTTC. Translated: CASSHWTGSLKTQYF.

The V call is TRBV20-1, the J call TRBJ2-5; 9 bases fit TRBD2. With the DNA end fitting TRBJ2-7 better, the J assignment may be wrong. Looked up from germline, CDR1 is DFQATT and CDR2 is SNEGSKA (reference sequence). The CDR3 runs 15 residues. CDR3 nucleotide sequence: TGCAGTGCTAGATCACTAGCGGGTCGCTCCTACGAGCAGTACTTC. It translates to CSARSLAGRSYEQYF.

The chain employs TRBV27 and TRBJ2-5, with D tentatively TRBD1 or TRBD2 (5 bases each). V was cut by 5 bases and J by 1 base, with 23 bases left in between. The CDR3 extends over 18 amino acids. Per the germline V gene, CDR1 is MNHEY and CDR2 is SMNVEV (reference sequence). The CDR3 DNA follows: TGTGCCAGCAGTACACAAATCCCGGGACGATTAACCCAAGAGACCCAGTACTTC. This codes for CASSTQIPGRLTQETQYF.

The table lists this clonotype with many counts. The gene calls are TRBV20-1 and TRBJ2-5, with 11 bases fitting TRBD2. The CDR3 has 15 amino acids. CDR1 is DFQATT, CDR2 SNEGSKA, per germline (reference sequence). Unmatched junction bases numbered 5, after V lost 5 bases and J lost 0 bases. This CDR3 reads CSALGTSGNQETQYF. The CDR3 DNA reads TGCAGTGCTCTGGGGACTAGCGGAAACCAAGAGACCCAGTACTTC.

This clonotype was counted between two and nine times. In nucleotides, the CDR3 is TGCGCCAGCAGCCAAGATGGGACTAGCGGGAGTGGTGGGGCCAACGTCCTGACTTTC. Its protein product is CASSQDGTSGSGGANVLTF. The gene calls are TRBV4-1 and TRBJ2-6, with 14 bases that match TRBD2. V lost 0 bases to trimming and J lost 3 bases; unmatched junction nucleotides: 4. Per the germline V gene, CDR1 is MGHRA and CDR2 is YSYEKL. There are 19 residues in the CDR3.

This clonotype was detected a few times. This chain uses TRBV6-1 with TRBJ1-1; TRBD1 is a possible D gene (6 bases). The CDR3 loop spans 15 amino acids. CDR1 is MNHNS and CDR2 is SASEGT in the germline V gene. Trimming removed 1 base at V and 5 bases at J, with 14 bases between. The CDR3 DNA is TGTGCCAGCAGTGAAGATAGGGGGGGAAGGACTGAAGCTTTCTTT. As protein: CASSEDRGGRTEAFF.

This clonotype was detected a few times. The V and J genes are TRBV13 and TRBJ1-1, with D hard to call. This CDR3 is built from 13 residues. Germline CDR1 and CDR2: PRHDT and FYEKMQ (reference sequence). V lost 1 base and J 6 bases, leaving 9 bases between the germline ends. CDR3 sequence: CASSLEDFPEAFF. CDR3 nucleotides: TGTGCCAGCAGCTTAGAAGATTTCCCTGAAGCTTTCTTT.

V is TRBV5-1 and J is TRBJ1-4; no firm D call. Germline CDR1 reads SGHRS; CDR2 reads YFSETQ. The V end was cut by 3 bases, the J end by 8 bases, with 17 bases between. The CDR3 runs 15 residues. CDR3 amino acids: CASSSGRTADEKLFF. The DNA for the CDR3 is TGCGCCAGCAGCTCAGGCAGGACCGCGGACGAAAAACTGTTTTTT.

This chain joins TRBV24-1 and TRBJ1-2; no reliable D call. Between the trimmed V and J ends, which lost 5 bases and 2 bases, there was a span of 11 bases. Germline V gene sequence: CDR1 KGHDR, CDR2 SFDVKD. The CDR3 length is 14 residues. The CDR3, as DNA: TGTGCCACCAGTGGACCAGCCGAGAACTATGGCTACACCTTC. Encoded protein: CATSGPAENYGYTF.

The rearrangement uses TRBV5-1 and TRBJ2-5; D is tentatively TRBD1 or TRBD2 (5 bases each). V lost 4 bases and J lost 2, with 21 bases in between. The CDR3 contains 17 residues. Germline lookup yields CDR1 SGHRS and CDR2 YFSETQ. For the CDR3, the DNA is TGCGCCAGCAGCCCGGGCGACACTCCTTGGGGGCAAGAGACCCAGTACTTC. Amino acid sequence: CASSPGDTPWGQETQYF.

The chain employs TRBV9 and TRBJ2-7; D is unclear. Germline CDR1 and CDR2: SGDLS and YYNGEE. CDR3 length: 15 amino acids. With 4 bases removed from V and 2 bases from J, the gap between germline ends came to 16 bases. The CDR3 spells CASSPRGDAAYEQYF. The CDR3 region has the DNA TGTGCCAGCAGCCCCCGCGGTGACGCAGCCTACGAGCAGTACTTC.

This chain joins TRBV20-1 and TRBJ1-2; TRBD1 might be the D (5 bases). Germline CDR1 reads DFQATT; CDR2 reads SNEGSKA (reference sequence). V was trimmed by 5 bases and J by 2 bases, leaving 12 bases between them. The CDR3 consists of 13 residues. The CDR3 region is CSAASGENYGYTF. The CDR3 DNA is TGCAGTGCTGCCTCGGGGGAGAACTATGGCTACACCTTC.

CDR3 in DNA: TGTGCCAGCAGCAGAATGACAGGCCCATCCTACGAGCAGTACTTC. Translated: CASSRMTGPSYEQYF. The J gene is TRBJ2-5, the V gene TRBV9; tentative D call: TRBD1 (6 bases). The better agreement between TRBJ2-7 and the DNA end casts doubt on the J call. Germline V gene lookup returns CDR1 SGDLS and CDR2 YYNGEE. The CDR3 sequence is 15 residues long.

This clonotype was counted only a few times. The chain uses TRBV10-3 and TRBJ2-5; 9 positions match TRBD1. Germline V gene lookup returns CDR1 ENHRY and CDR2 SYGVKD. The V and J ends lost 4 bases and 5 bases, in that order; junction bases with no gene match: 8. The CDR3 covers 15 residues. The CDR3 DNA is TGTGCCATCAGTGGTTCGGACAGGGGAGGGGAGACCCAGTACTTC. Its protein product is CAISGSDRGGETQYF.

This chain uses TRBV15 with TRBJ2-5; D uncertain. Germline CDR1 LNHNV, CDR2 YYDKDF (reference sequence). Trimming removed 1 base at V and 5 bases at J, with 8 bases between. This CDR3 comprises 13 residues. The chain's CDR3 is CATSRAPQETQYF. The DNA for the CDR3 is TGTGCCACCAGCAGAGCTCCACAGGAGACCCAGTACTTC. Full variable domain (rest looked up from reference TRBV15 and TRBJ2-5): DAMVIQNPRYQVTQFGKPVTLSCSQTLNHNVMYWYQQKSSQAPKLLFHYYDKDFNNEADTPDNFQSRRPNTSFCFLDIRSPGLGDTAMYLCATSRAPQETQYFGPGTRLLVL.